Sequencing of this T cell receptor (beta chain) was carried out in a study of T cells in Graves' hyperthyroidism and ophthalmopathy. Hyperthyroidism had been newly diagnosed in patients aged 18 to 65, and its duration was under 2 months. This clonotype has a count of ten or more. Authors of the study amplified TCR beta CDR3 regions from RNA transcripts. HTBI primers were employed in a first-round RT-PCR of the TCR CDR3. MiXCR, run by TCRdb on the multiplex PCR reads, gives a single entry per CDR3 protein. The repertoire holds under 200,000 distinct CDR3 sequences, with over 7.5% as singletons. V lost 4 bases and J lost 2, with 6 bases in between. Germline V lookup: CDR1 DFQATT, CDR2 SNEGSKA (reference sequence). The CDR3 has 11 amino acids.

The sequence was collected from a young woman with Graves' hyperthyroidism that later progressed to Graves' ophthalmopathy. The sample comprised blood. The V gene is TRBV20-1, the J gene TRBJ2-7; D ambiguous. CDR3 in DNA: TGCAGTGCTACGGAAACCTACGAGCAGTACTTC. Translated, it gives CSATETYEQYF.